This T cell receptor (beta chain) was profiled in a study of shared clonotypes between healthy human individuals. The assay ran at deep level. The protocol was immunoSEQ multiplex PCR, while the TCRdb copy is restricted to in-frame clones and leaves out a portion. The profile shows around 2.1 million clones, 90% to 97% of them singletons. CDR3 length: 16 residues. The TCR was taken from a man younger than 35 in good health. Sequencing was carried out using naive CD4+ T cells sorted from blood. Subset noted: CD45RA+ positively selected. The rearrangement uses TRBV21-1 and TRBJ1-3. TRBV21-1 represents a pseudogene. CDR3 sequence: CASSPSTATSGNTIYF. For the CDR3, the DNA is TGTGCCAGCAGCCCGTCCACAGCGACCTCTGGAAACACCATATATTTT.